This note documents a single TCR beta chain sequence. Its recognized antigen is unknown. Since a much larger clone is just one base distant, this may be a read error. In the paper's terms, the time point label means: persistent/refractory GD, antithyroid drugs over 5 years with positive TRAb. For both TCR sequencing and RNA sequencing, RNA was extracted from PBMCs using TRIzol. The diagnosis of Graves' disease was made according to American Thyroid Association guidelines. The patients came from an endocrinology department in Xi'an, China. Each patient gave roughly 10 milliliters of peripheral blood, collected in an EDTA anticoagulant tube. Ficoll Paque Plus density gradient separation was used to isolate PBMCs, and no further T cell sorting was performed. An Agilent 2100 Bioanalyzer and agarose gel were used to check RNA quality, while a NanoDrop 2000 measured RNA concentration. The data originate from a study of regulatory T cells in long-lasting Graves disease (dated by TCRdb to about 2021). About the investigation overall: Persistent Graves' disease was defined as antithyroid drug treatment for over 5 years with persistently positive TSH receptor autoantibodies. A total of approximately 35 samples were covered by TCR sequencing, comprising approximately 13 persistent and around 20 newly diagnosed Graves' disease patients. This study used TCR sequencing and RNA sequencing of peripheral blood to compare persistent Graves' disease patients against newly diagnosed Graves' disease patients. The study was registered as a clinical trial and conducted in China. On average, persistent Graves' disease patients in the clinical cohort had been on antithyroid drugs for around ten years. Results the study describes overall, beyond this receptor: Sequencing and analysis were limited to the TCR beta chain. Persistent disease showed preferential use of TRBV28, TRBJ1-2 and TRBJ2-5, whereas newly diagnosed disease favored TRBV20-1 and TRBJ2-1. As a limitation, the authors acknowledged that the small sample size may reduce accuracy. A larger number of public clonotypes was shared among persistent patients (approximately 3,000) than among newly diagnosed patients (around 880). Persistent Graves' disease patients showed lower TCR Shannon entropy and fewer highly expanded clones than newly diagnosed patients, suggesting clonal expansion. Peripheral blood alone was examined, since thyroid tissue, which constituted the primary lesion, could not be accessed.

CDR1 is given as MNHEY and CDR2 as SVGEGT, both from the germline V gene. Measured from the cysteine to the phenylalanine, the CDR3 is 17 residues long. Just CDR3 DNA is preserved here, 51 bases in frame from base 1. To prepare the library, multiplex PCR was applied. TCRdb names Illumina HiSeq 4000 as the instrument used. TCR beta libraries were built with iRepertoire HTBI primers and Arm-PCR amplification of CDR3 regions. Before sequencing, the PCR products underwent gel purification. The published analysis was carried out like this. Across samples, approximately 68 TRBV and approximately 15 TRBJ segments were identified and used for gene usage analysis of CDR3 amino acid clonotypes. COPE and FqMerger were used to merge filtered high-quality paired reads into contigs. BLAST was used to align contigs to the IMGT TRBV, TRBD and TRBJ reference genes, and CDR3 was defined following IMGT. Clonotypes above 0.1% frequency were classified as highly expanded clones. Repertoire diversity was measured by Shannon entropy, and V-J evenness by the Gini coefficient. A clonotype was considered public if more than one individual shared it. TCRdb took the public reads, trimmed them with fastp at Q25, ran MiXCR for clone calling and kept in-frame beta chains. Duplicate CDR3 protein sequences are folded into a single record with the most common DNA and genes. TCRdb's processing, not the authors' own work, is the source of the V and J calls. This sample is represented by around 400,000 distinct CDR3 sequences; around 20% of them were singletons. About 13% of the sample goes to the ten largest clones.

This TCR came from a female donor with Graves disease. The sequenced sample was peripheral blood mononuclear cells (PBMCs), obtained when the disease was refractory, from a patient treated with antithyroid drugs. The sequence links TRBV6-2 or TRBV6-3 to TRBJ1-2; a confident D gene designation cannot be given. The encoded CDR3 is CASSYSFLMLKSYGYAF. The DNA reads as follows: TGTGCCAGCAGTTACTCCTTCTTGATGCTTAAATCCTATGGCTACGCCTTC.